The TCR beta chain described here comes from a study of T cells after yellow fever vaccination (dated by TCRdb to the late 2010s). About the full investigation: The SMART-Seq v4 Ultra Low Input RNA kit was used to prepare libraries from fractions with low cell numbers. To follow T-cell clones before and after both primary and booster YFV17D yellow fever vaccination, bulk TCR alpha and beta repertoires underwent longitudinal sequencing. The cohort comprised two healthy male donors, one aged 18 to 29 and one aged 30 to 39 years. Bulk PBMC replicates and cell subsets were isolated from blood drawn at multiple timepoints before and after both primary and secondary immunization. What the research found in general, with its limitations: A small share of clonotypes occurred in both CD4 and CD8 compartments, likely arising from convergent recombination. The secondary T-cell response was found to be weaker but faster than the primary response, with a peak reached on day 5 rather than on day 15. After the booster, most of the clones that had expanded following primary vaccination were detected again (roughly 97% of CD4 and around 90% of CD8), which suggests that memory was broadly maintained. Computational filtering was required because FACS-sorted repertoires could contain abundant contaminating clonotypes from the bulk population. Because the study included only a couple of donors, the extent to which the findings can be generalized is limited.

This clonotype was seen repeatedly, ten times or more. One base away there is no much larger clone; base qualities are not given. TCR cDNA was made using 5'RACE template switching, a step that added a universal primer site and unique molecular identifiers. Priming for cDNA synthesis came from both the TCR alpha and TCR beta constant segments. Library amplification involved two PCR steps, and the second step added sample barcodes and sequencing adapters. Libraries were sequenced on Illumina HiSeq 2500 (2x100 bp) or NovaSeq (2x150 bp). The original methods were these. Demultiplexing of reads and collapsing into UMI consensus sequences were performed with MIGEC, and V(D)J alignment was carried out with MiXCR. Vaccine-responding clonotypes were identified with edgeR using replicate PBMC samples, with FDR below 0.01 and a log2 fold change above 5 up to day 15 being required. CD4 or CD8 identity was assigned to each bulk clonotype according to whether the clonotype was present at higher abundance in the sequenced CD4 repertoire or the sequenced CD8 repertoire. NS4B-specific clonotypes were defined as those at least 10-fold enriched in dextramer-positive over dextramer-negative fractions; CD4-biased clonotypes were excluded. TCRdb ran its own pipeline on the public reads, namely fastp trimming at Q25 and MiXCR clone calling, and kept in-frame beta chains. Every CDR3 protein is listed once, alongside the most common genes and DNA of its rows. The V and J calls and clone size are TCRdb's, not the authors'. The sample table shows over 85,000 distinct CDR3 sequences, and over 8% are seen once. Together, the top ten hold 16% of the sample.

V gives up 2 bases and J gives up 1 base, and the segment between their germline ends measures 13 bases. From a lookup of the germline V gene, CDR1 and CDR2 are SGHDT and YYEEEE. Including cysteine and valine, the CDR3 has 15 amino acids. The entry retains the CDR3 DNA only, 45 bases that are in frame from base 1. The sample's treatment or condition label is to be understood as: live attenuated yellow fever vaccine strain. PBMCs were isolated from peripheral blood using a standard Ficoll-Paque protocol. Epitope-specific CD8 T cells were sorted with a dextramer loaded with the yellow fever NS4B epitope peptide, and anti-CD3 and anti-CD8 staining was applied. TriZol was used to extract RNA from bulk PBMCs, from CD4 and CD8 fractions, and from dextramer-positive and dextramer-negative fractions.

The TCR originated in a man aged 18-30 years who received the YFV17D yellow fever vaccine. The sequence joins TRBV5-6 to TRBJ2-7, with the D call perhaps TRBD1 or TRBD2, as 5 bases match in each case. Here the sequenced sample was CD8+ T cells not binding an NS4B(214-222) dextramer, sorted from PBMCs, taken roughly 15 days after the first yellow fever vaccination. Taken with the paper, the label for cell subset or site translates to: NS4B epitope dextramer-negative CD8 T cells. The DNA reads TGTGCCAGCAGCTTATGGGACGACTTATCCTACGAGCAGTACGTC. The resulting protein is CASSLWDDLSYEQYV.